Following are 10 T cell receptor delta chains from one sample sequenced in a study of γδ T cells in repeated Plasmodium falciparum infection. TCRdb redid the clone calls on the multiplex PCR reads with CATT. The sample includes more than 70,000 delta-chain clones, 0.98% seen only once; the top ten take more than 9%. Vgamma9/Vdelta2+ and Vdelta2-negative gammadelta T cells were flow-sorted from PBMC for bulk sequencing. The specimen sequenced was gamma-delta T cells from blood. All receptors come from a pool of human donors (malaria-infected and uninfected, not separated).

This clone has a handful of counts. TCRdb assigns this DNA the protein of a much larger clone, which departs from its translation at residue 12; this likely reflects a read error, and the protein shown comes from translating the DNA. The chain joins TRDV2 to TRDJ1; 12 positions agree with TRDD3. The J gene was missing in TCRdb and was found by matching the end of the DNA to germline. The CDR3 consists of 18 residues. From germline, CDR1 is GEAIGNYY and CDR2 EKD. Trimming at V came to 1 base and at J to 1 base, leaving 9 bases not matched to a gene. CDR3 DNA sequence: TGTGCCTGTGACACGATTACTGGGGGATACTCGGCCACCGATAAACTCATCTTT. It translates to CACDTITGGYSATDKLIF.

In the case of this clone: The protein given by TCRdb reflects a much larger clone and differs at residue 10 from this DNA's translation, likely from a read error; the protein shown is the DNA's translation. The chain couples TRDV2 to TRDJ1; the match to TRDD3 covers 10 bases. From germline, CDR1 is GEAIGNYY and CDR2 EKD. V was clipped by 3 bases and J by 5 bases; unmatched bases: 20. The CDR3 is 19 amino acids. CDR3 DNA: TGTGCCTGTGACTCCCGTACTGGGGGATTCGCGATTACGGGTGATAAACTCATCTTT. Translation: CACDSRTGGFAITGDKLIF.

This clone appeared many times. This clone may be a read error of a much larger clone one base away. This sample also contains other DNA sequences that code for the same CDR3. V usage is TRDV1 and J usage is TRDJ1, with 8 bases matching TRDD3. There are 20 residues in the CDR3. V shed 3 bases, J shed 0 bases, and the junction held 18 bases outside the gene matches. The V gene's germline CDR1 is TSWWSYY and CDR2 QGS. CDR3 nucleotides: TGTGCTCTTGGGGAGCATATATTACTGGGGGGAAACTGGTACACCGATAAACTCATCTTT. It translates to CALGEHILLGGNWYTDKLIF.

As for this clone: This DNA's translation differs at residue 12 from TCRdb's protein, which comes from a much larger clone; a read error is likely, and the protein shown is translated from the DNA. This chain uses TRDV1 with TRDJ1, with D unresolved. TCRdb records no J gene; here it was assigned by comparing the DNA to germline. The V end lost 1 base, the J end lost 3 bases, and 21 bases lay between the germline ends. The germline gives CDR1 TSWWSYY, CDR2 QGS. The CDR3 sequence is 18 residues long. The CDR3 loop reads CALGERPKEYRYADKLIF. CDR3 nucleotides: TGTGCTCTTGGGGAACGCCCTAAGGAATATCGGTATGCCGATAAACTCATCTTT.

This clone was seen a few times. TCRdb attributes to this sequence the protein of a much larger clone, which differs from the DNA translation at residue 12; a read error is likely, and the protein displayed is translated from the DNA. The CDR3 bases are TGTGCCTGTGACAAAGGGACCCTGAAGTACACCGGTAAACTCATCTTT. Protein product: CACDKGTLKYTGKLIF. The J gene is TRDJ1, the V gene TRDV2; D gene uncertain. TCRdb supplies no J gene; here it was assigned by aligning the nucleotide sequence to germline. The V gene's germline CDR1 is GEAIGNYY and CDR2 EKD. The CDR3 length is 16 residues.

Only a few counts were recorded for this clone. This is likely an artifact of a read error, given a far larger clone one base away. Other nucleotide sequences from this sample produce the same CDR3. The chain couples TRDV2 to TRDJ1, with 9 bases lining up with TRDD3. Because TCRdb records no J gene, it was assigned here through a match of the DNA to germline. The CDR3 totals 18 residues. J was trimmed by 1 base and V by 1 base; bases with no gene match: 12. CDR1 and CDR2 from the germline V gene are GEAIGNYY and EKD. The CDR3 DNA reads TGTGCCTGTGACACAGTTACTGGGGGACATCGACTCACCGATAAACTCATCTTT. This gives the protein CACDTVTGGHRLTDKLIF.

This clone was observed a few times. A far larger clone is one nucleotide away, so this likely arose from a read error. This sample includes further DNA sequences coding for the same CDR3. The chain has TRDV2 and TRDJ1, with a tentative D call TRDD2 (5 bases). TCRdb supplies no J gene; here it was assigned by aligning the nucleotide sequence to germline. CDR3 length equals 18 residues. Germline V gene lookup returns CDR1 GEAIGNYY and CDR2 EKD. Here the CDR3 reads CACDTTVPTSANTDKLIF. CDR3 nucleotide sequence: TGTGCTTGTGACACCACGGTCCCTACTTCGGCTAACACCGATAAACTCATCTTT.

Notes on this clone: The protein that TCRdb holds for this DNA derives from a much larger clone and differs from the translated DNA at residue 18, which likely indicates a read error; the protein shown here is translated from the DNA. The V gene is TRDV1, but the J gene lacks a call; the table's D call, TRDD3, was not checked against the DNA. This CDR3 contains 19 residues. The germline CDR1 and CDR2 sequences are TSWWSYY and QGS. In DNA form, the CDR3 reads TGTGCTCTTGCCCTTCCTTCTTTACTGGGGGGGAAGTACACCGATAAACTCACCTTT. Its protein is CALALPSLLGGKYTDKLTF.

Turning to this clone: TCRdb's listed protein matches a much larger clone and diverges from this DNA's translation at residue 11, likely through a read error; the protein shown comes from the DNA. Here the CDR3 DNA reads TGTGCCTGTGTGGATACGATCGGAGCCTGGGGCACCCGACAGATGTTTTTC. Its protein is CACVDTIGAWGTRQMFF. The chain couples TRDV2 to TRDJ3; TRDD3 matches 7 bases. Germline matching of the DNA provided the J gene here, since TCRdb leaves it blank. There are 17 residues in the CDR3. Germline CDR1 GEAIGNYY, CDR2 EKD.

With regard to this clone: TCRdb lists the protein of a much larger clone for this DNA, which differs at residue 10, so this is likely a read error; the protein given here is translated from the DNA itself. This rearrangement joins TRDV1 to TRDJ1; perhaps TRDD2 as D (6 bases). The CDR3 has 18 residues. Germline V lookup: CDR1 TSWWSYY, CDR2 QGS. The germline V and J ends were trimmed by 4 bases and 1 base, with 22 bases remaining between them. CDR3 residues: CALGGAFPLSSSTDKLIF. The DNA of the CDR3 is TGTGCTCTTGGGGGGGCCTTCCCCCTCTCGTCAAGCACCGATAAACTCATCTTT.